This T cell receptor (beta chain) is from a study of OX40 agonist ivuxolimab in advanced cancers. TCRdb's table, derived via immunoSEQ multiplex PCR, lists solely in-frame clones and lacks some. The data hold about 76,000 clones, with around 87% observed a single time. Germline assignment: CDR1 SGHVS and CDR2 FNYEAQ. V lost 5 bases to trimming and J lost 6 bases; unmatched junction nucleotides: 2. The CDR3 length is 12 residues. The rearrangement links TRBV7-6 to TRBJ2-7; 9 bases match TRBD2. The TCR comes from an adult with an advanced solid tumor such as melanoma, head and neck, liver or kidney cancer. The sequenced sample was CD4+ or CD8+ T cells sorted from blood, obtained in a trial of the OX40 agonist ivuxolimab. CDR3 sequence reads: CASSQLAGEQYF. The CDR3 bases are TGTGCCAGCAGCCAACTAGCGGGCGAGCAGTACTTC.